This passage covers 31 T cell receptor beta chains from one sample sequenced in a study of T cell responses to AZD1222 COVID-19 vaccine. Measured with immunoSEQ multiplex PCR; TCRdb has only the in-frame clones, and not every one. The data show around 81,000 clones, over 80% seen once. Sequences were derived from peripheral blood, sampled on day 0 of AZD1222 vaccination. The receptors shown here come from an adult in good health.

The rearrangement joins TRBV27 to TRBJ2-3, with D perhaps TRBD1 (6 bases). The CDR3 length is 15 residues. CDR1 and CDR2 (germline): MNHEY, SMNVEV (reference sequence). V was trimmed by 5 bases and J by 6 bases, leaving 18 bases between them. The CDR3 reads CASSPGTHPADTQYF. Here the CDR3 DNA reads TGTGCCAGCAGTCCCGGGACACACCCAGCCGATACGCAGTATTTT.

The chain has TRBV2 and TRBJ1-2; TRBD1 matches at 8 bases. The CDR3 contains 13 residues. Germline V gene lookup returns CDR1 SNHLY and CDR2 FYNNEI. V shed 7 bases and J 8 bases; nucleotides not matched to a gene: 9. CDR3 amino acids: CASTPGQESGYTF. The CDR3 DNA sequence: TGTGCCAGCACCCCGGGACAGGAGTCGGGCTACACCTTC. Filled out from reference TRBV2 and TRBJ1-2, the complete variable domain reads EPEVTQTPSHQVTQMGQEVILRCVPISNHLYFYWYRQILGQKVEFLVSFYNNEISEKSEIFDDQFSVERPDGSNFTLKIRSTKLEDSAMYFCASTPGQESGYTFGSGTRLTVV.

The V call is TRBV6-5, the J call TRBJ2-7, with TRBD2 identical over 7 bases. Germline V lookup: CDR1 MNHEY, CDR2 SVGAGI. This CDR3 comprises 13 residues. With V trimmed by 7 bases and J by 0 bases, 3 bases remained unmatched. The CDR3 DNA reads TGTGCCAGCACCGGGAGGAGCTCCTACGAGCAGTACTTC. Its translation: CASTGRSSYEQYF.

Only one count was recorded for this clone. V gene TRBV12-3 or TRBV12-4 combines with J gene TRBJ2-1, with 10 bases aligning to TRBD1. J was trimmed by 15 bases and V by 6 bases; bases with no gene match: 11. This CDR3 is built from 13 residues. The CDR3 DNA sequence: TGTGCCAGCAGCCGGGATGACAGGGGGCACCTGTTCTTC. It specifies CASSRDDRGHLFF.

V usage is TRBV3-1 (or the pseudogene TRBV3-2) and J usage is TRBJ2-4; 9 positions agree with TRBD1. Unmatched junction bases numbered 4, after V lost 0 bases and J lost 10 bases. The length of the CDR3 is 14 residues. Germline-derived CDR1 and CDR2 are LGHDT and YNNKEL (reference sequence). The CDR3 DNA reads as TGTGCCAGCAGCCAAGACGGGACAGGGTCTATTCAGTACTTC. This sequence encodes CASSQDGTGSIQYF.

The DNA of the CDR3 is TGTGCCAGCAGCCAAGGGAGGGCACAGGTCTACGAGCAGTACTTC. Residues: CASSQGRAQVYEQYF. The chain links TRBV3-1 (or the pseudogene TRBV3-2) to TRBJ2-7; possible D gene TRBD2, 6 bases. V was pared by 1 base and J by 3 bases, with 13 bases between. This CDR3 is built from 15 residues. Per germline, CDR1 LGHDT and CDR2 YNNKEL (reference sequence).

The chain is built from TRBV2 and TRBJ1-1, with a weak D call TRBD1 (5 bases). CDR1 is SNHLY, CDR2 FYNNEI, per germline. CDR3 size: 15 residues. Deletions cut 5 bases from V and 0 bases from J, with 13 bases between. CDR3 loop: CASSLRGLMNTEAFF. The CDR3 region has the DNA TGTGCCAGCAGTCTAAGGGGACTGATGAACACTGAAGCTTTCTTT.

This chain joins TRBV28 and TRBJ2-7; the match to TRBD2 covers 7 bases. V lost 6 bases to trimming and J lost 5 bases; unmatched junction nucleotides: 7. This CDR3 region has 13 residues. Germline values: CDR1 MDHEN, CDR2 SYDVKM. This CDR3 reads CASRGGGIHEQYF. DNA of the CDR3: TGTGCCAGCAGGGGGGGAGGGATCCACGAGCAGTACTTC.

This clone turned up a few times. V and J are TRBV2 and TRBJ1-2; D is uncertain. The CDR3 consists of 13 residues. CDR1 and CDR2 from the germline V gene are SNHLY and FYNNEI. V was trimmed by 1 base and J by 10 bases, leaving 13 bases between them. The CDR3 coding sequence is TGTGCCAGCAGTGAAGGGGCCAAAGAGGACTACACCTTC. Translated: CASSEGAKEDYTF.

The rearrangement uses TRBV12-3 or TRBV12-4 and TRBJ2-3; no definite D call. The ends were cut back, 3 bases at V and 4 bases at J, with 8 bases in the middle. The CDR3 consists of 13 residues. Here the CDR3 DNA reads TGTGCCAGCAGTTTGTTAGCAGCAGATACGCAGTATTTT. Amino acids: CASSLLAADTQYF.

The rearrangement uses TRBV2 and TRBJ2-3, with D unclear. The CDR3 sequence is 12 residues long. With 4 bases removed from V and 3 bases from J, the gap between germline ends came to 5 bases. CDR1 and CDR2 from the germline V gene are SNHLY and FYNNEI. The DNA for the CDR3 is TGTGCCAGCAGTGGGTTAACAGATACGCAGTATTTT. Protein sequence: CASSGLTDTQYF.

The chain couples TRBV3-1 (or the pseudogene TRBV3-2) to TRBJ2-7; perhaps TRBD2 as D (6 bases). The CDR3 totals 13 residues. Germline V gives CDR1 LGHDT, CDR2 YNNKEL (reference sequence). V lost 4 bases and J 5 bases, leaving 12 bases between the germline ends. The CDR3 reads CASSPSRGDEQYF. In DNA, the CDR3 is TGTGCCAGCAGCCCATCCCGCGGGGACGAGCAGTACTTC.

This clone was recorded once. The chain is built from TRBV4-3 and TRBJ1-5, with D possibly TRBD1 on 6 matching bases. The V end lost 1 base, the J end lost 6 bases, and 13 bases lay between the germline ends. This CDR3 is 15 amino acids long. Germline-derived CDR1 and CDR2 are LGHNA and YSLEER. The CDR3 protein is CASSQGLGAGQPQHF. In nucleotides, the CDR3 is TGCGCCAGCAGCCAAGGGTTGGGGGCCGGTCAGCCCCAGCATTTT.

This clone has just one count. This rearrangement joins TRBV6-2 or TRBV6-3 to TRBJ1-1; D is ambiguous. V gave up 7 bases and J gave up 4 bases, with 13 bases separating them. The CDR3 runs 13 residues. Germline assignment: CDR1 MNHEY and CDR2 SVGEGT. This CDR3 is CASTPALGTEAFF. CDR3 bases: TGTGCCAGCACCCCGGCACTGGGCACTGAAGCTTTCTTT.

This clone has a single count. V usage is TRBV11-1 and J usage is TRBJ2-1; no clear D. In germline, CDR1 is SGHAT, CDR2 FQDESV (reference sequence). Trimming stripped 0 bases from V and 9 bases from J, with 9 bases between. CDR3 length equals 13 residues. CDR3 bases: TGTGCCAGCAGCTTAGCGGGTCTCGCTGAGCAGTTCTTC. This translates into CASSLAGLAEQFF.

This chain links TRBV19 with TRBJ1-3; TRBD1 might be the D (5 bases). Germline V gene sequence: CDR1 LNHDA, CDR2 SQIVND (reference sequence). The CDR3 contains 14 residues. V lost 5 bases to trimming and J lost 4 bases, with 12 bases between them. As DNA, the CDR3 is TGTGCCAGTAGTCTCCGGACAACGGGAAACACCATATATTTT. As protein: CASSLRTTGNTIYF. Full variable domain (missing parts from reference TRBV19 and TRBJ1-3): DGGITQSPKYLFRKEGQNVTLSCEQNLNHDAMYWYRQDPGQGLRLIYYSQIVNDFQKGDIAEGYSVSREKKESFPLTVTSAQKNPTAFYLCASSLRTTGNTIYFGEGSWLTVV.

This chain's CDR3 is CASSIYETDTQYF. The CDR3 DNA is TGTGCCAGTAGTATATATGAGACAGATACGCAGTATTTT. The chain uses TRBV19 and TRBJ2-3, with D uncertain. Trimming cost V 2 bases and J 3 bases, with 6 bases left between them. The CDR3 contains 13 residues. Germline V CDR1 and CDR2: LNHDA, SQIVND (reference sequence).

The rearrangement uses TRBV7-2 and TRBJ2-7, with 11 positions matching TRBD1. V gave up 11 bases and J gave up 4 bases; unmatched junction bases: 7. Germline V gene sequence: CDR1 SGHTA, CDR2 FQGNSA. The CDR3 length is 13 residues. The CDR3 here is CAASRDRGYEQYF. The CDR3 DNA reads TGTGCCGCCAGCCGGGACAGGGGGTACGAGCAGTACTTC.

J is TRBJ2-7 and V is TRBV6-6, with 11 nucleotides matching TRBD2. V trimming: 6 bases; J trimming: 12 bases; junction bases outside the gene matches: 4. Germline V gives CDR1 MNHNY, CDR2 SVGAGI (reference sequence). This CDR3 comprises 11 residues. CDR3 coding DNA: TGTGCCAGCAGACTAGCGGGGGCGGTGTACTTC. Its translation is CASRLAGAVYF.

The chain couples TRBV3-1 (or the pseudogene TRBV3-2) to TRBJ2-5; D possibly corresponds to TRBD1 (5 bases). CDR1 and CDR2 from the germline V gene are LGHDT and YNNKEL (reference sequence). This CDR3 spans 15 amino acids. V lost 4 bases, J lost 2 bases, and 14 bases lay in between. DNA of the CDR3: TGTGCCAGCAGCCCGGCAAGGGGCCCTCAAGAGACCCAGTACTTC. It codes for CASSPARGPQETQYF.

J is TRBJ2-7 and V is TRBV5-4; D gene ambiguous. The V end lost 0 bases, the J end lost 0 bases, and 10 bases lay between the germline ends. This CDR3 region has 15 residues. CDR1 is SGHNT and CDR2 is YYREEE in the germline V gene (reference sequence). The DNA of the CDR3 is TGTGCCAGCAGCTTGGGGCAGGTAAGCTCCTACGAGCAGTACTTC. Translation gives CASSLGQVSSYEQYF.

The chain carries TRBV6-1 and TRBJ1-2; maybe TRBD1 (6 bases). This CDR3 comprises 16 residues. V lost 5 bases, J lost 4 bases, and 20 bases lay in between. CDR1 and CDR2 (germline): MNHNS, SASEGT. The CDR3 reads CASSKGNTGRVYGYTF. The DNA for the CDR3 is TGTGCCAGCAGTAAAGGGAACACAGGGAGAGTCTATGGCTACACCTTC.

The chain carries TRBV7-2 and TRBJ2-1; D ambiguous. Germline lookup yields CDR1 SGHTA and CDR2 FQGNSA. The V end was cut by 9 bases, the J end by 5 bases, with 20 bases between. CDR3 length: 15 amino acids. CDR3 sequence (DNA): TGTGCCAGTCTCCCCCTATCCACACTCAACAATGAGCAGTTCTTC. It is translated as CASLPLSTLNNEQFF.

The chain's CDR3 is CASRKEGGYTEAFF. DNA of the CDR3: TGTGCCAGCAGAAAGGAGGGTGGGTACACTGAAGCTTTCTTT. The chain has TRBV6-6 and TRBJ1-1; no definite D call. Germline V gene sequence: CDR1 MNHNY, CDR2 SVGAGI (reference sequence). The ends were cut back, 6 bases at V and 3 bases at J, with 14 bases in the middle. CDR3 length: 14 residues.

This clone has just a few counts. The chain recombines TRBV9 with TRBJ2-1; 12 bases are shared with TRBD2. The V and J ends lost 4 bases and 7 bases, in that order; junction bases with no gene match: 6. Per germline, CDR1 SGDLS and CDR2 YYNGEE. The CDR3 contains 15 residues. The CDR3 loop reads CASSFTSGRTNEQFF. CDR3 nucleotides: TGTGCCAGCAGCTTCACTAGCGGGAGGACTAATGAGCAGTTCTTC.

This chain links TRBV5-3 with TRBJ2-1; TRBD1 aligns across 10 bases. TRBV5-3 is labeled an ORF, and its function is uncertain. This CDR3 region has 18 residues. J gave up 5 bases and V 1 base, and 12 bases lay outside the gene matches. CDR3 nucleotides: TGTGCCAGAAGCTTGAGGGACAGGGGAAGTAGAGGGGACAATGAGCAGTTCTTC. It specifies CARSLRDRGSRGDNEQFF.

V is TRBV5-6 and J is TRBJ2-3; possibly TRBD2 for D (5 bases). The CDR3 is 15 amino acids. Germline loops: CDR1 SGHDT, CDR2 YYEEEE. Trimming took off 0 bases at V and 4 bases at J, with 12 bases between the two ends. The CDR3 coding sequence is TGTGCCAGCAGCTTGGGAGTGGGGAGAGCAGATACGCAGTATTTT. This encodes CASSLGVGRADTQYF.

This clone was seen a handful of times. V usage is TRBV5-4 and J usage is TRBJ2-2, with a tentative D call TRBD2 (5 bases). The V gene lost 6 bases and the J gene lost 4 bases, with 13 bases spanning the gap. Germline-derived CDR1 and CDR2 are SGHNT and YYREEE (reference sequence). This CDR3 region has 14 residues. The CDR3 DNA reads TGTGCCAGCAACAACGGGGTCGGCACCGGGGAGCTGTTTTTT. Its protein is CASNNGVGTGELFF. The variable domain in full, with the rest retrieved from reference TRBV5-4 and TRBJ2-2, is ETGVTQSPTHLIKTRGQQVTLRCSSQSGHNTVSWYQQALGQGPQFIFQYYREEENGRGNFPPRFSGLQFPNYSSELNVNALELDDSALYLCASNNGVGTGELFFGEGSRLTVL.

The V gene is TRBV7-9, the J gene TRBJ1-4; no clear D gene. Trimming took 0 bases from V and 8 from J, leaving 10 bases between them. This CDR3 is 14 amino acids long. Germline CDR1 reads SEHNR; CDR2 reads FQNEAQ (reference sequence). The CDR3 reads CASSLASEVEKLFF. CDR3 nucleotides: TGTGCCAGCAGCTTAGCCAGCGAGGTGGAAAAACTGTTTTTT.

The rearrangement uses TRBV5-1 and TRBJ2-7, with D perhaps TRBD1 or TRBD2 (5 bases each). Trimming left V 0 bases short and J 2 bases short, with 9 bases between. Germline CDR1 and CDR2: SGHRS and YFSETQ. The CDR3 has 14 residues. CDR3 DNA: TGCGCCAGCAGCTTGGTTGGGGACGCCTACGAGCAGTACTTC. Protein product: CASSLVGDAYEQYF.

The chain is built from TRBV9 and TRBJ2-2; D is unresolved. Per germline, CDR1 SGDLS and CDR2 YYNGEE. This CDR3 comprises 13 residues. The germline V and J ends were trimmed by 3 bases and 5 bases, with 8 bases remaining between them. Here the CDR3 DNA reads TGTGCCAGCAGCGCGCCCGCGACCGGGGAGCTGTTTTTT. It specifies CASSAPATGELFF.